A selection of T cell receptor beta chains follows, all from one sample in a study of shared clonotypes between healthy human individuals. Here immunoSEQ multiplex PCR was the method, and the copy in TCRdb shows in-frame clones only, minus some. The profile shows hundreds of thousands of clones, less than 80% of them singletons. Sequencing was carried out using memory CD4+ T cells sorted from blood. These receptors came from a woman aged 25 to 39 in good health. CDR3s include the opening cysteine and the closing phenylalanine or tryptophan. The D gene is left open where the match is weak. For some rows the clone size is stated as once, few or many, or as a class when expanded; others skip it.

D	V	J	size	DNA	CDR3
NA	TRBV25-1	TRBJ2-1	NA	TGTGCCAGCAGTGAAGTGGTCTACAATGAGCAGTTCTTC	CASSEVVYNEQFF
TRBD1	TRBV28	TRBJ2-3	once	TGTGCCAGCAGGCGACAGGGGGCGGAATTTTTAGATACGCAGTATTTT	CASRRQGAEFLDTQYF
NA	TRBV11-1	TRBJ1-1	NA	TGTGCCAGCAGCTTCACCGGGCAGACCATGAACACTGAAGCTTTCTTT	CASSFTGQTMNTEAFF
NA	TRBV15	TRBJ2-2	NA	TGTGCCACCAGCTCTCAGGAAGGGGGCTCAGCGGGAGAGAGCGGGGAGCTGTTTTTT	CATSSQEGGSAGESGELFF
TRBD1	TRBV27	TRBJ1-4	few	TGTGCCAGCAGTTTATGGACAGGGCGGGGCAATGAAAAACTGTTTTTT	CASSLWTGRGNEKLFF
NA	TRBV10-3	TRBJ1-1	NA	TGTGCCATCAGACCTTTAAGACAGGACGGAAAGAACACTGAAGCTTTCTTT	CAIRPLRQDGKNTEAFF
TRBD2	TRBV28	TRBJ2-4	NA	TGTGCCAGCAGTTCCGAACTAGCGGGAACGAACATTCAGTACTTC	CASSSELAGTNIQYF
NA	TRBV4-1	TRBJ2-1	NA	TGCGCCAGCAGCCAAGGTGGGTTGGACCCCCGTCGTCAGTTCTTC	CASSQGGLDPRRQFF
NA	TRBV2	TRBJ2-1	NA	TGTGCCACCTACGTTCGGGGTTTATCCTACAATGAGCAGTTCTTC	CATYVRGLSYNEQFF
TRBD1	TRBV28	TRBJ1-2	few	TGTGCCAGCAGTTCCCCCGCAGGGGGGGTCCATGGCTACACCTTC	CASSSPAGGVHGYTF
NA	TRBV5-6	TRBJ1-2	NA	TGTGCCAGCAGGTTTGGGGGAGGCTACACCTTC	CASRFGGGYTF
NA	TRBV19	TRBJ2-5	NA	TGTGCCAGTAGTACCTTGACACCCACTCAAGAGACCCAGTACTTC	CASSTLTPTQETQYF
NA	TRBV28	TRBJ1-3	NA	TGTGCCAGCAGTTTATACAGGGCTGGAAACACCATATATTTT	CASSLYRAGNTIYF
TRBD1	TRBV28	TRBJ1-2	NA	TGTGCCAGCAGTGCCAGGGACAGGGGGCGCGTTGGCTACACCTTC	CASSARDRGRVGYTF
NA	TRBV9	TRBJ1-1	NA	TGTGCCAGCAGCCCCGTAGGCACTGAAGCTTTCTTT	CASSPVGTEAFF
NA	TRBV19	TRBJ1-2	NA	TGTGCCAGTAGTACATCATACGTCGGCTACACCTTC	CASSTSYVGYTF
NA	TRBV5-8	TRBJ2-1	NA	TGTGCCAGCAGGTCGACGAGCTCCTACAATGAGCAGTTCTTC	CASRSTSSYNEQFF
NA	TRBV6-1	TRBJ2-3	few	TGTGCCAGCAGCCCGGGCCGGGCAGATACGCAGTATTTT	CASSPGRADTQYF
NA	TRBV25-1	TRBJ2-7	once	TGTGCCAGCAGTGAATGGGCAGGGTCGGGCTACGAGCAGTACTTC	CASSEWAGSGYEQYF
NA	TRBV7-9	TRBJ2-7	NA	TGTGCCAGCAGCACAGCGGGCCCTCCCTACGAGCAGTACTTC	CASSTAGPPYEQYF
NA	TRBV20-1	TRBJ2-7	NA	TGCAGTGTTCCTAGGGGCGAGCAGTACTTC	CSVPRGEQYF
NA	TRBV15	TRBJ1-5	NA	TGTGCCACCAGCAGGGGCAGGGCTTACGATCAGCCCCAGCATTTT	CATSRGRAYDQPQHF
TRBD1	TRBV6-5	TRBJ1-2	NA	TGTGCCACCGTTAGGACAGGATCATTAAACTATGGCTACACCTTC	CATVRTGSLNYGYTF
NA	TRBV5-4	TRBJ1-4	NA	TGTGCCAGCAGCTTGGGGGGTCTTGGAGAAAAACTGTTTTTT	CASSLGGLGEKLFF
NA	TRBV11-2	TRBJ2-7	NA	TGTGCCAGCTCCTATGGGCGGTTGGAAGAGCAGTACTTC	CASSYGRLEEQYF
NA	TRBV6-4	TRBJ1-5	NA	TGTGCCAGCAGTCCAAATGGAGGGCAGCCCCAGCATTTT	CASSPNGGQPQHF
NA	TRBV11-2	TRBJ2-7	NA	TGTGCCAGCAGCTTCCCACAAACCTACGAGCAGTACTTC	CASSFPQTYEQYF
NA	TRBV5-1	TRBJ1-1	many	TGCGCCAGCAGTTTGGGGACACTGAACACTGAAGCTTTCTTT	CASSLGTLNTEAFF
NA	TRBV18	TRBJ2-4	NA	TGTGCCAGCTCACCGGAACGGGGCTTTATTCAGTACTTC	CASSPERGFIQYF
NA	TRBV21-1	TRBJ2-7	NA	TGTGCCAGCACCTCTTTACTGAGCGGTCGAGGGAGCTCCTACGAGCAGTACTTC	CASTSLLSGRGSSYEQYF
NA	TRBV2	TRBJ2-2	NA	TGTGCCAGCCGACCCCGCACCGGGGAGCTGTTTTTT	CASRPRTGELFF
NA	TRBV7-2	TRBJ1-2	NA	TGTGCCAGCAGCGTAGACAGAAACCGCTATGGCTACACCTTC	CASSVDRNRYGYTF
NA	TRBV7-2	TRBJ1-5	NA	TGTGCCAGCAGCTTATTACATAGCAATCAGCCCCAGCATTTT	CASSLLHSNQPQHF
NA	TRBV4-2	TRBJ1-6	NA	TGTGCCAGCAGCCAAGCGGTAAGACGCAACTATAATTCACCCCTCCACTTT	CASSQAVRRNYNSPLHF
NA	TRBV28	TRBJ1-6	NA	TGTGCCAGCAGTTTAACCGGGAGTAGGAATTCACCCCTCCACTTT	CASSLTGSRNSPLHF